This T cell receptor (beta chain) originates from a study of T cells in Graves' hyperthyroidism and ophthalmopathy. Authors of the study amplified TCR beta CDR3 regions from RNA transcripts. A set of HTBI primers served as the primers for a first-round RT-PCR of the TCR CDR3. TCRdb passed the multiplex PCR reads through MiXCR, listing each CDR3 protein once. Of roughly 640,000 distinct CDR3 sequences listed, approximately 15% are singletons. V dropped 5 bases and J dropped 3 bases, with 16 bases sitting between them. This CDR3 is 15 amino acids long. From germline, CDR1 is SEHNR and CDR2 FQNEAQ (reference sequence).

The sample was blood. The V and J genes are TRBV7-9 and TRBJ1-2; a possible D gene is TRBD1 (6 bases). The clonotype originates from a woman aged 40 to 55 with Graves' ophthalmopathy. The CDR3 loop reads CASSPSNRDHYGYTF. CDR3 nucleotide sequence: TGTGCCAGCAGCCCATCGAACAGGGACCACTATGGCTACACCTTC.